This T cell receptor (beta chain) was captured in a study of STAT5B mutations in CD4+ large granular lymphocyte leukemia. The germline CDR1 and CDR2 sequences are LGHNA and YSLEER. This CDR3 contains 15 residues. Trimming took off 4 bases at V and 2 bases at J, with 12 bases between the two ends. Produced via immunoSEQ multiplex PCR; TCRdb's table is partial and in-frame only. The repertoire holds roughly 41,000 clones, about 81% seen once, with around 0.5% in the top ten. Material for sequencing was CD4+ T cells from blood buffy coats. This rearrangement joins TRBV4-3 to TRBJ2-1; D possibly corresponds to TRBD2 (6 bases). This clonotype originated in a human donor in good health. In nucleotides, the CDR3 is TGCGCCAGCAGCCCATGGGCGGGACCCTACAATGAGCAGTTCTTC. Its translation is CASSPWAGPYNEQFF.